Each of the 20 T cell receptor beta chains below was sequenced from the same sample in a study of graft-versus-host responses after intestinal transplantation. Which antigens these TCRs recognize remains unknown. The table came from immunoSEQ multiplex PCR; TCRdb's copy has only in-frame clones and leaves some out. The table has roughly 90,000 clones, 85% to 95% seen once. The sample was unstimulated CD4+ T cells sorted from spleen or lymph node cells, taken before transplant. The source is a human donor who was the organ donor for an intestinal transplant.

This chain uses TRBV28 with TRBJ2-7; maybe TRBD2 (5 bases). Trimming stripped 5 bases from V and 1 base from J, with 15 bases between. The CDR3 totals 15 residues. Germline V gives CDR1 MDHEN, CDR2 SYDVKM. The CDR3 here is CASSKAQRTSYEQYF. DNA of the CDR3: TGTGCCAGCAGTAAAGCTCAGCGGACGTCCTACGAGCAGTACTTC.

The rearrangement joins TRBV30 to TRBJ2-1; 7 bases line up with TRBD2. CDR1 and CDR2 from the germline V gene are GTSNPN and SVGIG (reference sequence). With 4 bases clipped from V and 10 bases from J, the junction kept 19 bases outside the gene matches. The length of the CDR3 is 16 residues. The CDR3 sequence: CAWNGFWGLAGPEQFF. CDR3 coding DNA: TGTGCCTGGAATGGTTTTTGGGGGTTAGCGGGTCCGGAGCAGTTCTTC. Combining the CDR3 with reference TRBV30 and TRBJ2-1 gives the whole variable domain SQTIHQWPATLVQPVGSPLSLECTVEGTSNPNLYWYRQAAGRGLQLLFYSVGIGQISSEVPQNLSASRPQDRQFILSSKKLLLSDSGFYLCAWNGFWGLAGPEQFFGPGTRLTVL.

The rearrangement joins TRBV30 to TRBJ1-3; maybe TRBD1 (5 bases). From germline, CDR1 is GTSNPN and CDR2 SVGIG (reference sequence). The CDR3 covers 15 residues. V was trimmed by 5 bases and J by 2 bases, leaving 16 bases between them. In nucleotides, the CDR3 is TGTGCCTGGCTGCGGGACGGGGCCCCTGGAAACACCATATATTTT. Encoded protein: CAWLRDGAPGNTIYF.

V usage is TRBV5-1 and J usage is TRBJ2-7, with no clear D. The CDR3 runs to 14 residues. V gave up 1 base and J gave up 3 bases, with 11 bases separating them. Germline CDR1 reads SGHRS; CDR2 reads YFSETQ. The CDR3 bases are TGCGCCAGCAGCTTGAACAACTATTTCTACGAGCAGTACTTC. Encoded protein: CASSLNNYFYEQYF.

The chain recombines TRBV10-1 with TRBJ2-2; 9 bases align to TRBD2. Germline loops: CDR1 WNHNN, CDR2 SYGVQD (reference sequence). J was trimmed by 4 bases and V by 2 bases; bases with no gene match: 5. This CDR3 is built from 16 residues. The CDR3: CASSEVVAGVTGELFF. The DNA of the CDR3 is TGCGCCAGCAGTGAGGTGGTAGCGGGGGTCACCGGGGAGCTGTTTTTT.

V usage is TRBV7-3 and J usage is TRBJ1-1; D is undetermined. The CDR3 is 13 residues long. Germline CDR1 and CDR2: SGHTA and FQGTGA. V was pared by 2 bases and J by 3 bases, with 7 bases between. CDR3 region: CASSLGRHTEAFF. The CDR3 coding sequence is TGTGCCAGCAGCTTAGGGAGGCACACTGAAGCTTTCTTT.

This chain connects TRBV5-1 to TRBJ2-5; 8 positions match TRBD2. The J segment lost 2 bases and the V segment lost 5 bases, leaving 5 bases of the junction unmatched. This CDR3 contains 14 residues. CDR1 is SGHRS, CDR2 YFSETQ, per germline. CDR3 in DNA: TGCGCCAGCAGAATAGCGGGACCACAAGAGACCCAGTACTTC. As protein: CASRIAGPQETQYF. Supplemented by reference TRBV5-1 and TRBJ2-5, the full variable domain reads KAGVTQTPRYLIKTRGQQVTLSCSPISGHRSVSWYQQTPGQGLQFLFEYFSETQRNKGNFPGRFSGRQFSNSRSEMNVSTLELGDSALYLCASRIAGPQETQYFGPGTRLLVL.

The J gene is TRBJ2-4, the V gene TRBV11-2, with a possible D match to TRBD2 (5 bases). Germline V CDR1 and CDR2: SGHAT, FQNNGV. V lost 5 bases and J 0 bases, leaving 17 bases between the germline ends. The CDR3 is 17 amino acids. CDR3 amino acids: CASSEYGGGLAKNIQYF. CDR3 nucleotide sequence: TGTGCCAGCAGCGAGTACGGAGGTGGGTTAGCCAAAAACATTCAGTACTTC.

The CDR3 DNA is TGTGCCACGACCGGGACAGGGTTCTTGGGCTACACCTTC. As protein: CATTGTGFLGYTF. The rearrangement links TRBV2 to TRBJ1-2, with 9 nucleotides matching TRBD1. Germline assignment: CDR1 SNHLY and CDR2 FYNNEI. This CDR3 has 13 residues. Trimming at V came to 10 bases and at J to 8 bases, leaving 11 bases not matched to a gene.

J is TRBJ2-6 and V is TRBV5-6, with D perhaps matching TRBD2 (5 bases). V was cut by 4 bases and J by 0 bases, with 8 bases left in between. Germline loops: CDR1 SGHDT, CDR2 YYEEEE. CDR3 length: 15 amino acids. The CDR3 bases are TGTGCCAGCAGCGGGGAGATCTCTGGGGCCAACGTCCTGACTTTC. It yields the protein CASSGEISGANVLTF.

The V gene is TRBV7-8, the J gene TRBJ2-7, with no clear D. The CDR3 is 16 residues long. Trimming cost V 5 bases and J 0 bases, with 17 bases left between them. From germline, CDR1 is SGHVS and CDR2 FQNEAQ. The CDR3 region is CASSPHRVLISYEQYF. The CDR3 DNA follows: TGTGCCAGCAGCCCCCACCGAGTACTAATCTCCTACGAGCAGTACTTC.

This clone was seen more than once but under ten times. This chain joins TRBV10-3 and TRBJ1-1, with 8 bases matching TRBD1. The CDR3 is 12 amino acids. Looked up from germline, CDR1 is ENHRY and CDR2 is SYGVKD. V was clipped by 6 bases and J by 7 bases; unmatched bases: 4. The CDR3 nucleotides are TGTGCCATCAGGGACAGGGCCAGTGAAGCTTTCTTT. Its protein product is CAIRDRASEAFF.

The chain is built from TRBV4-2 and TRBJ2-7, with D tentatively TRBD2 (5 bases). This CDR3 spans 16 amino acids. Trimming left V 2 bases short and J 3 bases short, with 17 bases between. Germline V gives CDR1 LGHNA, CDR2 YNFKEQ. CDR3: CASSQPPSSQDYEQYF. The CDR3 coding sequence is TGTGCCAGCAGCCAACCACCATCTAGCCAGGACTACGAGCAGTACTTC.

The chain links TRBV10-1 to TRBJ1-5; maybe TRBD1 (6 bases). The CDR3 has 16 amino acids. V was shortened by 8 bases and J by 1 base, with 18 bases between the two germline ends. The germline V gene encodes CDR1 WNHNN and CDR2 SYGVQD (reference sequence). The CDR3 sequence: CASPLYGRGSNQPQHF. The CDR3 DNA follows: TGCGCCAGCCCATTATATGGCAGGGGAAGCAATCAGCCCCAGCATTTT.

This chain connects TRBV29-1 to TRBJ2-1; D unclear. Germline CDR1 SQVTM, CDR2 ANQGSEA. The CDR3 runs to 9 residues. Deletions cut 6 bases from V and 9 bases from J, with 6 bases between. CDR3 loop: CSVPGEQFF. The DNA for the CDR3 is TGCAGCGTCCCCGGTGAGCAGTTCTTC.

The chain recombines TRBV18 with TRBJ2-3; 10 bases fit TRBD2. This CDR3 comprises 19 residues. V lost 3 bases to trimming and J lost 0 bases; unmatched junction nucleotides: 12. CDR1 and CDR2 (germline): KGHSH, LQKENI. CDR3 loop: CASSPSGRRYRTSTDTQYF. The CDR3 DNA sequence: TGTGCCAGCTCACCTAGCGGGAGGCGATACCGAACTAGCACAGATACGCAGTATTTT. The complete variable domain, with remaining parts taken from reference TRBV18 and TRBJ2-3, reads NAGVMQNPRHLVRRRGQEARLRCSPMKGHSHVYWYRQLPEEGLKFMVYLQKENIIDESGMPKERFSAEFPKEGPSILRIQQVVRGDSAAYFCASSPSGRRYRTSTDTQYFGPGTRLTVL.

The DNA of the CDR3 is TGTGCCAGCCGGTTCGGGTTTCTCACCGGGGAGCTGTTTTTT. Translation gives CASRFGFLTGELFF. The chain has TRBV27 and TRBJ2-2; D not certain. Germline-derived CDR1 and CDR2 are MNHEY and SMNVEV (reference sequence). V shed 8 bases and J shed 4 bases, with 14 bases lying between them. This CDR3 is built from 14 residues.

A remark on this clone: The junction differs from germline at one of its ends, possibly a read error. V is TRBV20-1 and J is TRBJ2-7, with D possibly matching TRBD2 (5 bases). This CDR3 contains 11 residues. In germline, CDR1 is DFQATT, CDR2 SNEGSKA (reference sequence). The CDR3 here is CSARDTGIVIF. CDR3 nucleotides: TGCAGTGCTCGAGACACGGGAATCGTTATTTTC.

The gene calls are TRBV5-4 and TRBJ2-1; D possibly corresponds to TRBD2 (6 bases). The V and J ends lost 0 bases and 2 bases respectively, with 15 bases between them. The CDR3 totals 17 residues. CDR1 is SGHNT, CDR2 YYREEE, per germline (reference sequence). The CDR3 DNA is TGTGCCAGCAGCTTGGGGCGCGAGATAGCGGCCTACAATGAGCAGTTCTTC. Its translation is CASSLGREIAAYNEQFF. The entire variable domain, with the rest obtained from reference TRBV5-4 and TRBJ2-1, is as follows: ETGVTQSPTHLIKTRGQQVTLRCSSQSGHNTVSWYQQALGQGPQFIFQYYREEENGRGNFPPRFSGLQFPNYSSELNVNALELDDSALYLCASSLGREIAAYNEQFFGPGTRLTVL.

CDR3 in amino acids: CATSREVTSGIPYEQYF. CDR3 bases: TGTGCCACCAGCAGAGAAGTGACTAGCGGGATACCCTACGAGCAGTACTTC. The chain combines TRBV15 with TRBJ2-7; 11 bases align to TRBD2. Germline V gene sequence: CDR1 LNHNV, CDR2 YYDKDF (reference sequence). The CDR3 covers 17 residues. The V gene end was trimmed by 0 bases and the J gene end by 2 bases; junction bases not matched to a gene: 6.